This T cell receptor beta chain comes out of a study of T-cell reconstitution after alpha-beta-depleted transplantation in children (dated by TCRdb to the mid-2010s). Concerning the study at large: The study quantitatively tracked T-cell immune reconstitution after TCRalphabeta/CD19-depleted allogeneic hematopoietic cell transplantation in children using TCR repertoire profiling.

To prepare the library, PCR was applied. Sequencing was carried out with an Illumina HiSeq 2500. TCR library preparation used molecular barcoding, with unique molecular identifiers applied to normalize quantification of the TCRbeta repertoire. Using fastp at Q25 and MiXCR, TCRdb reprocessed the public reads and kept productive beta chains. One record per CDR3 amino acid sequence lists the most common genes and DNA. For this sample there are 200,000 or so distinct CDR3 sequences; 6.3% appear just once. Under 6% of the sample belongs to the ten largest clones. Paper-wide results and their limitations: The apparently early alphabetaT-cell count recovery about two months after transplant was reportedly dependent on only several hundred rapidly expanded clones derived from non-depleted graft cells. Over the following months the frequencies of hyperexpanded clones went down, and after one year T-cell counts and TCRbeta diversity were mostly credited to newly produced T cells. The high TCRbeta diversity at day 60 in some patients was ascribed to recipient T cells and intrathymic progenitors that had survived conditioning.

The treatment or condition label, as the study defines it: allogeneic hematopoietic cell transplantation with graft depleted of TCRalphabeta T cells and CD19 B cells. The transplant recipients were children given TCRalphabeta/CD19-depleted allogeneic hematopoietic cell grafts. The CDR3 measures 13 amino acids from cysteine to phenylalanine. Just CDR3 DNA is preserved here, 39 bases in frame from base 1. At the junction V is shortened by 5 bases and J by 5 bases, with 12 bases in between. In its sample, this clonotype was seen many times. The antigen it recognizes is unknown. Within one base of it there is no much larger clone, and no base qualities were kept.

The source was PBMCs, collected before TCRalphabeta/CD19-depleted stem cell transplant. The sequence was obtained from a girl under three years old with combined immunodeficiency, due to receive a stem cell transplant. Recombination joined TRBV12-3 or TRBV12-4 with TRBJ1-1, with TRBD1 as a weak D call on 6 bases. The nucleotide sequence reads as follows: TGTGCCAGCAGTCCAGAGGGGGATACTGAAGCTTTCTTT. Protein translation: CASSPEGDTEAFF.